The TCR beta chain described here comes from a study of early T cells in non-severe SARS-CoV-2 infection (dated by TCRdb to about 2021). The study in broad terms: Bulk RNA from unsorted whole blood was used for TCR sequencing, so alpha and beta chains could not be paired.

The full study reports these points: VDJdb matching was skewed toward anti-spike CD8 responses and likely underestimated virus-specific expansions, missing private and CD4 specificities.

This clonotype came up a few times. Its binding antigen is unknown. Within one base of it there is no much larger clone, and no base qualities were kept. Libraries were prepared through 5' RACE. TCRdb names NextSeq 500 as the instrument used. To correct for sequencing error and PCR bias, the TCR library protocol tagged individual cDNA molecules with unique molecular identifiers. Sequencing covered both TCR alpha and beta chains, and within each sample the abundances of alpha and beta sequences were tightly co-correlated. As for the original processing: V gene, J gene and CDR3 annotation of TCR sequences was performed with Decombinator V4. TCRs were defined as expanded if a significant change between any two time points was detected under a Poisson model with p below 0.0001. TCR abundances were normalised to the total number of TCRs sequenced in each sample and reported as counts per million. TRAV1-2 paired with TRAJ12, TRAJ20 or TRAJ33 defined MAIT TCRs, while TRAV10 paired with TRAJ18 defined iNKT TCRs. A search of VDJdb, accessed on 1 November 2021, was run for TCRs annotated to CMV, EBV and SARS-CoV-2, with TCRs annotated for multiple antigens excluded. In TCRdb, the public reads were trimmed at Q25 with fastp and aligned with MiXCR, with productive beta chains retained. Under each unique CDR3 protein, matching rows form one entry showing the most common genes and DNA. It is TCRdb's table, rather than the study itself, that gives the V and J calls and clone size. The sample table records about 60,000 distinct CDR3 sequences; roughly 9% of these occur just once. 3.2% of the sample is taken by the ten largest.

The CDR3 runs 15 residues from the cysteine to the phenylalanine. Only the CDR3 DNA is retained, 45 bases long and in frame from the first base. V is cut back by 10 bases and J by 3 bases, with 4 bases in the junction unmatched. According to the germline V gene, CDR1 reads SNHLY and CDR2 reads FYNNEI. Set within a cohort of healthcare workers in London, UK, this nested case-control study involved weekly PCR testing of nasopharyngeal swabs along with blood sampling. Healthcare workers were recruited during the week of the UK lockdown, between 23 and 31 March 2020, and followed weekly for up to roughly 15 weeks.

This TCR derives from an adult who was a healthcare worker with PCR-confirmed SARS-CoV-2 infection or an uninfected control (not recorded which). Sequencing was performed on whole blood. The V and J segments used are TRBV2 and TRBJ2-2; 14 central bases correspond to TRBD2. The bases are TGTGCCACCAGGACTAGCGGGAGGTACACCGGGGAGCTGTTTTTT. This yields the protein CATRTSGRYTGELFF.